The 23 T cell receptor beta chains reported below all come from one sample, sequenced in a study of control samples from healthy donors and cancer patients. TCRdb keeps only in-frame clones here, not all; method: immunoSEQ multiplex PCR. The sample lists roughly 120,000 clones; about 90% were seen once. The source material was blood. The receptor source for this set is a man aged 45 to 65 in good health.

V usage is TRBV12-3 or TRBV12-4 and J usage is TRBJ1-1; possibly TRBD1 for D (6 bases). The CDR3 length is 13 residues. V was shortened by 6 bases and J by 1 base, with 9 bases between the two germline ends. The chain's CDR3 is CASRTQGNTEAFF. CDR3 nucleotide sequence: TGTGCCAGCAGAACACAGGGGAACACTGAAGCTTTCTTT.

This clone showed up just once. The chain links TRBV5-1 to TRBJ2-3; no reliable D call. Trimming stripped 0 bases from V and 2 bases from J, with 7 bases between. This CDR3 is built from 14 residues. CDR1 is SGHRS and CDR2 is YFSETQ in the germline V gene. CDR3 sequence (DNA): TGCGCCAGCAGCTTGGAACTGAACACAGATACGCAGTATTTT. As protein: CASSLELNTDTQYF.

The V gene is TRBV5-1, the J gene TRBJ1-1, with 9 bases aligning to TRBD1. Germline assignment: CDR1 SGHRS and CDR2 YFSETQ. J was trimmed by 1 base and V by 5 bases; bases with no gene match: 9. The CDR3 length is 16 residues. CDR3 coding DNA: TGCGCCAGCAGACAAACAGGGGGCGAGGGGAACACTGAAGCTTTCTTT. Translation gives CASRQTGGEGNTEAFF.

As concerns this clone: An end of the junction does not agree with germline; a read error may underlie this. J is TRBJ2-5 and V is TRBV6-1; no clear D. The CDR3 runs to 16 residues. Germline CDR1 and CDR2: MNHNS and SASEGT. The DNA of the CDR3 is TGTGCCAGCAGTGAAGCGCTTCGGAAAGCCCAAGTGACCCAGTACTTC. Residues: CASSEALRKAQVTQYF.

This clone was observed once. J is TRBJ1-5 and V is TRBV30, with 7 positions matching TRBD1. The junction had 13 bases not matched to a gene; V was cut back by 2 bases and J by 3 bases. This CDR3 has 17 residues. Looked up from germline, CDR1 is GTSNPN and CDR2 is SVGIG (reference sequence). CDR3 DNA sequence: TGTGCCTGGAGTCCCCAGCTGACAGGGATATCCAATCAGCCCCAGCATTTT. Encoded protein: CAWSPQLTGISNQPQHF. Full variable domain (outside the CDR3, taken from reference TRBV30 and TRBJ1-5): SQTIHQWPATLVQPVGSPLSLECTVEGTSNPNLYWYRQAAGRGLQLLFYSVGIGQISSEVPQNLSASRPQDRQFILSSKKLLLSDSGFYLCAWSPQLTGISNQPQHFGDGTRLSIL.

The chain uses TRBV5-1 and TRBJ2-1; D may be TRBD1 or TRBD2 (5 bases each). V lost 4 bases, J lost 3 bases, and 11 bases lay in between. The germline V gene has CDR1 SGHRS and CDR2 YFSETQ. The CDR3 consists of 14 residues. The CDR3: CASSPGPYYNEQFF. DNA for the CDR3: TGCGCCAGCAGCCCGGGACCGTACTACAATGAGCAGTTCTTC.

In the case of this clone: Other DNA sequences from this sample encode an identical CDR3 as well. The chain links TRBV5-1 to TRBJ1-3; 8 nucleotides match TRBD1. V lost 0 bases, J lost 0 bases, and 2 bases stayed unmatched. This CDR3 spans 16 amino acids. Per the germline V gene, CDR1 is SGHRS and CDR2 is YFSETQ. The chain's CDR3 is CASSLEGQASGNTIYF. In DNA form, the CDR3 reads TGCGCCAGCAGCTTGGAGGGACAGGCCTCTGGAAACACCATATATTTT. Supplemented by reference TRBV5-1 and TRBJ1-3, the full variable domain reads KAGVTQTPRYLIKTRGQQVTLSCSPISGHRSVSWYQQTPGQGLQFLFEYFSETQRNKGNFPGRFSGRQFSNSRSEMNVSTLELGDSALYLCASSLEGQASGNTIYFGEGSWLTVV.

V gene TRBV9 combines with J gene TRBJ1-1; 7 bases are shared with TRBD1. This CDR3 has 15 residues. Trimming at V came to 6 bases and at J to 3 bases, leaving 11 bases not matched to a gene. Germline V CDR1 and CDR2: SGDLS, YYNGEE. The CDR3 DNA reads TGTGCCAGCACACCCAGGGGGGGGGAGGACACTGAAGCTTTCTTT. Protein sequence: CASTPRGGEDTEAFF.

The rearrangement uses TRBV6-5 and TRBJ2-7; 9 bases are shared with TRBD1. CDR1 is MNHEY, CDR2 SVGAGI, per germline. The CDR3 length is 15 residues. J was trimmed by 3 bases and V by 6 bases; bases with no gene match: 9. CDR3 DNA sequence: TGTGCCAGCAGCCCATCCGGGACAGGGCTCTACGAGCAGTACTTC. Translation: CASSPSGTGLYEQYF.

The chain carries TRBV6-1 and TRBJ2-5; TRBD1 is a possible D gene (6 bases). The CDR3 loop spans 15 amino acids. Trimming pared 0 bases from V and 2 bases from J, leaving 10 bases between. Germline lookup yields CDR1 MNHNS and CDR2 SASEGT. The DNA of the CDR3 is TGTGCCAGCAGTGAAGCTTGGACAGTTCAAGAGACCCAGTACTTC. Translation gives CASSEAWTVQETQYF.

The J gene is TRBJ2-7, the V gene TRBV24-1; 7 positions match TRBD1. The CDR3 contains 15 residues. CDR1 is KGHDR, CDR2 SFDVKD, per germline. The junction had 5 bases not matched to a gene; V was cut back by 4 bases and J by 0 bases. For the CDR3, the DNA is TGTGCCACCAGTGACCCCCGGGACAGCTCCTACGAGCAGTACTTC. Amino acid sequence: CATSDPRDSSYEQYF.

This rearrangement joins TRBV18 to TRBJ1-2, with 12 nucleotides matching TRBD1. The CDR3 spans 18 residues. Per the germline V gene, CDR1 is KGHSH and CDR2 is LQKENI. J lost 1 base, V lost 3 bases, and 9 bases had no gene match. This CDR3 is CASSPQGTGGAGNYGYTF. For the CDR3, the DNA is TGTGCCAGCTCACCCCAGGGGACAGGGGGCGCCGGTAACTATGGCTACACCTTC.

For this clone: Its ends do not fully match the called genes, so a read error is possible. The chain is built from TRBV7-9 and TRBJ2-7; 8 bases map to TRBD1. CDR3 length: 11 amino acids. The V gene's germline CDR1 is SEHNR and CDR2 FQNEAQ (reference sequence). CDR3 region: CASSLFQGAVF. In nucleotides, the CDR3 is TGTGCCAGCAGCTTATTTCAGGGGGCGGTATTC.

This clone has only one observation. The CDR3 spells CASRTYGGVRTDTQYF. The CDR3 coding sequence is TGTGCCAGCAGAACGTACGGGGGGGTTCGCACAGATACGCAGTATTTT. The J gene is TRBJ2-3, the V gene TRBV27; TRBD2 matches 8 bases. This CDR3 contains 16 residues. V gave up 6 bases and J gave up 1 base; unmatched junction bases: 9. CDR1 is MNHEY and CDR2 is SMNVEV in the germline V gene (reference sequence).

This clone was counted a single time. V gene TRBV12-3 or TRBV12-4 combines with J gene TRBJ1-5, with D possibly being TRBD1 (5 bases). Trimming took off 7 bases at V and 7 bases at J, with 14 bases between the two ends. The CDR3 sequence is 13 residues long. CDR3 nucleotide sequence: TGTGCCAGCACATCAGGGTCCCGCCAGCCCCAGCATTTT. The encoded protein is CASTSGSRQPQHF.

This CDR3 is CSASGTSGRLAKNIQYF. Here the CDR3 DNA reads TGCAGTGCTAGTGGGACTAGCGGGAGACTAGCCAAAAACATTCAGTACTTC. This sequence joins TRBV20-1 and TRBJ2-4; 14 bases align to TRBD2. The trim removed 3 bases at V and 0 bases at J, leaving 4 bases unmatched. The CDR3 sequence is 17 residues long. The V gene's germline CDR1 is DFQATT and CDR2 SNEGSKA (reference sequence).

The rearrangement uses TRBV10-3 and TRBJ2-3; D may match TRBD1 or TRBD2 (5 bases each). V was trimmed by 6 bases and J by 2 bases, leaving 12 bases between them. The length of the CDR3 is 14 residues. Germline loops: CDR1 ENHRY, CDR2 SYGVKD. The CDR3 sequence is CAIRPGTDTDTQYF. The CDR3 region has the DNA TGTGCCATCAGGCCCGGGACGGACACAGATACGCAGTATTTT.

The chain links TRBV7-2 to TRBJ1-2; TRBD1 agrees at 7 bases. The germline CDR1 and CDR2 sequences are SGHTA and FQGNSA. V shed 3 bases, J shed 4 bases, and the junction held 5 bases outside the gene matches. This CDR3 is built from 14 residues. The CDR3 DNA follows: TGTGCCAGCAGCTTCGACAGGGACGGCTATGGCTACACCTTC. This gives the protein CASSFDRDGYGYTF.

CDR3: CASSPLTGRQPQHF. The CDR3 DNA reads as TGTGCCAGTAGTCCCTTGACGGGGCGTCAGCCCCAGCATTTT. The J gene is TRBJ1-5, the V gene TRBV19, with a weak D call TRBD1 (5 bases). V was shortened by 5 bases and J by 6 bases, with 14 bases between the two germline ends. Germline assignment: CDR1 LNHDA and CDR2 SQIVND (reference sequence). The CDR3 has 14 residues.

The chain joins TRBV7-2 to TRBJ2-1; no firm D call. The CDR3 is 15 amino acids. Germline CDR1 and CDR2: SGHTA and FQGNSA. Trimming took 1 base from V and 2 from J, leaving 9 bases between them. CDR3 nucleotides: TGTGCCAGCAGCTTAGTCCGGAGCACCTACAATGAGCAGTTCTTC. Translation: CASSLVRSTYNEQFF.

This clone was observed a handful of times. The genes are TRBV9 and TRBJ1-2; D gene uncertain. This CDR3 has 16 amino acids. In germline, CDR1 is SGDLS, CDR2 YYNGEE. Trimming left V 3 bases short and J 0 bases short, with 15 bases between. The CDR3 sequence is CASSAGPAGPNYGYTF. CDR3 DNA sequence: TGTGCCAGCAGCGCCGGCCCAGCAGGACCTAACTATGGCTACACCTTC.

The rearrangement links TRBV18 to TRBJ2-2; 7 bases align to TRBD1. The germline V gene has CDR1 KGHSH and CDR2 LQKENI. Germline trimming cut 2 bases from V and 1 base from J; bases unmatched to any gene: 4. The CDR3 spans 16 residues. The CDR3 loop reads CASSPGGQRNTGELFF. The CDR3, as DNA: TGTGCCAGCTCACCAGGGGGACAGAGGAACACCGGGGAGCTGTTTTTT. The whole variable domain, filled in from reference TRBV18 and TRBJ2-2, reads NAGVMQNPRHLVRRRGQEARLRCSPMKGHSHVYWYRQLPEEGLKFMVYLQKENIIDESGMPKERFSAEFPKEGPSILRIQQVVRGDSAAYFCASSPGGQRNTGELFFGEGSRLTVL.

The CDR3 loop is CASSRGLAGNTGELFF. CDR3 DNA sequence: TGTGCCAGCAGCCGGGGACTAGCGGGGAACACCGGGGAGCTGTTTTTT. This chain uses TRBV5-5 with TRBJ2-2; 12 bases map to TRBD2. Germline V lookup: CDR1 SGHKS, CDR2 YYEKEE (reference sequence). This CDR3 is 16 amino acids long. The V gene end was trimmed by 4 bases and the J gene end by 1 base; junction bases not matched to a gene: 2. The full variable domain, rest sourced from reference TRBV5-5 and TRBJ2-2, is DAGVTQSPTHLIKTRGQQVTLRCSPISGHKSVSWYQQVLGQGPQFIFQYYEKEERGRGNFPDRFSARQFPNYSSELNVNALLLGDSALYLCASSRGLAGNTGELFFGEGSRLTVL.